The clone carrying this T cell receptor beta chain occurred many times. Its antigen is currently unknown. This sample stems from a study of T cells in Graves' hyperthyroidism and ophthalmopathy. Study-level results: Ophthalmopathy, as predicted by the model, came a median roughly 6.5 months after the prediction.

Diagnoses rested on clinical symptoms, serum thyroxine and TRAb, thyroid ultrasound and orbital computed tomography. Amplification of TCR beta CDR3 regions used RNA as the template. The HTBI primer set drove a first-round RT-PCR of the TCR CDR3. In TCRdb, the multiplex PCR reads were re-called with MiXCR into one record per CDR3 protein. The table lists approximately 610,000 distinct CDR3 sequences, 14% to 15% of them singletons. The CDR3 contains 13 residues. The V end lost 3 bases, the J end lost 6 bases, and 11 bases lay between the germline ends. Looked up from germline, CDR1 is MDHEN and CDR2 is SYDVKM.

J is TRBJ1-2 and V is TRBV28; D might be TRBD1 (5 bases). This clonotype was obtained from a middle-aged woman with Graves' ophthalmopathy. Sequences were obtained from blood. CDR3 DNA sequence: TGTGCCAGCAGTTTTGTACAGGAAGATGGCTACACCTTC. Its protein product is CASSFVQEDGYTF.